This TCR beta chain was captured by sequencing in a study of T-cell memory formation after mild COVID-19. In the study overall: TCR clustering was largely donor specific. Study-wide findings and caveats: Later expanders leaned CD4+, whereas day 15 to 85 contracting clones were balanced CD4/CD8.

The sample holds a few counts of this clonotype. What it binds is not known. V trimming: 2 bases; J trimming: 6 bases; junction bases outside the gene matches: 5. The CDR3 length is 15 residues. Germline V gene data show CDR1 as MNHEY and CDR2 as SVGEGT. It was 5'RACE with constant-segment primers that produced the TCR alpha and TCR beta cDNA libraries, which carried sample barcodes and UMIs. Via MiXCR, TCRdb re-called the 5' RACE reads, giving one row per CDR3 protein. The profile shows 150,000 to 200,000 distinct CDR3 sequences, roughly 23% of them singletons. The V gene is TRBV6-2 or TRBV6-3, the J gene TRBJ2-1; TRBD2 aligns across 9 bases. This receptor was identified in an adult woman who had mild COVID-19 (a few samples of this study predate the infection). Cell type and time point are not known. The material sequenced was PBMCs or a T cell subset sorted from them (not recorded which). CDR3 loop: CASSYGGGAPNEQFF. CDR3 nucleotides: TGTGCCAGCAGTTACGGCGGGGGGGCCCCCAATGAGCAGTTCTTC.